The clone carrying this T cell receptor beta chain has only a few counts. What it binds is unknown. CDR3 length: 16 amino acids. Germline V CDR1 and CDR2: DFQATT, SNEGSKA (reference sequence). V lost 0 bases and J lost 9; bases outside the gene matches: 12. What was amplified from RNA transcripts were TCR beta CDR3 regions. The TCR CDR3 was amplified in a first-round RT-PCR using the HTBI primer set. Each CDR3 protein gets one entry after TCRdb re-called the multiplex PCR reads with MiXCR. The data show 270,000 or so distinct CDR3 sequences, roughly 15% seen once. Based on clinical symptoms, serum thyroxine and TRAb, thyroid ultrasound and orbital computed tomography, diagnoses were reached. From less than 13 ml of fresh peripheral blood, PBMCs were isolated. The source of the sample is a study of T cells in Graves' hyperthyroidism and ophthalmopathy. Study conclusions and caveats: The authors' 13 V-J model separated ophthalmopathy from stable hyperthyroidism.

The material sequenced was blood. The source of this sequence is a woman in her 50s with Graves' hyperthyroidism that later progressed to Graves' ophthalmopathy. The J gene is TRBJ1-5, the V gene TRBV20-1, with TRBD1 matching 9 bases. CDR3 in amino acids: CSARDHPGQGLRPQHF. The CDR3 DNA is TGCAGTGCTAGAGATCATCCCGGACAGGGGTTGCGGCCCCAGCATTTT.